These 3 T cell receptor beta chains originate from one sample sequenced in a study of cytomegalovirus exposure and HLA in healthy donors. The table came from immunoSEQ multiplex PCR; TCRdb's copy has only in-frame clones and leaves some out. This table holds some 45,000 clones, about 94% found once. The sample was PBMCs. These receptors were collected from a young woman in good health and CMV-seropositive.

The chain recombines TRBV5-4 with TRBJ1-2; the D is unclear. CDR3 length: 13 residues. CDR1 is SGHNT and CDR2 is YYREEE in the germline V gene (reference sequence). Deletions cut 0 bases from V and 4 bases from J, with 7 bases between. The DNA of the CDR3 is TGTGCCAGCAGCTTGGGCGGTAGCTATGGCTACACCTTC. This translates into CASSLGGSYGYTF.

The chain links TRBV10-3 to TRBJ2-1, with 9 bases lining up with TRBD2. The CDR3 covers 16 residues. Trimming removed 7 bases from V and 5 bases from J; junction bases left unmatched: 12. Per the germline V gene, CDR1 is ENHRY and CDR2 is SYGVKD. The CDR3 nucleotides are TGTGCCATCAAGAGGGCGGGAGGGCCTAGGAACAATGAGCAGTTCTTC. This gives the protein CAIKRAGGPRNNEQFF.

The gene calls are TRBV6-1 and TRBJ1-1; no firm D call. From germline, CDR1 is MNHNS and CDR2 SASEGT. The CDR3 is 13 residues long. V was shortened by 4 bases and J by 11 bases, with 17 bases between the two germline ends. CDR3: CASSVRTEDWAFF. The DNA for the CDR3 is TGTGCCAGCAGTGTCCGAACCGAGGACTGGGCTTTCTTT.